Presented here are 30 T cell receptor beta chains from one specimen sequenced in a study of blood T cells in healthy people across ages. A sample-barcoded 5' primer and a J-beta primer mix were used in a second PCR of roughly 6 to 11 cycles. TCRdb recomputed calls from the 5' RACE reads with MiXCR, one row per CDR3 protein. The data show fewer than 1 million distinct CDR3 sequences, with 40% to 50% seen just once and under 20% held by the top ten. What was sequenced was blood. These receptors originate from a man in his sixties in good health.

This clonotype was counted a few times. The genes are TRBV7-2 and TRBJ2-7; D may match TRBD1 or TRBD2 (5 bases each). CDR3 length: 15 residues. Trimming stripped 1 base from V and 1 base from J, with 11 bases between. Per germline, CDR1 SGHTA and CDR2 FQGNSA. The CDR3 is CASSLEGTVSYEQYF. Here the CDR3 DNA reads TGTGCCAGCAGCTTAGAAGGGACGGTTTCCTACGAGCAGTACTTC.

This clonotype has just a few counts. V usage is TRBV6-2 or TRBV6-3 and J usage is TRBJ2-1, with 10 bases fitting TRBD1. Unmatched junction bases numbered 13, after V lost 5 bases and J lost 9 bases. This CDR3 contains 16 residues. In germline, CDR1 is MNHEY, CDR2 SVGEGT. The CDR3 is CASSPGTGEVSGEQFF. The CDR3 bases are TGTGCCAGCAGTCCCGGGACAGGGGAGGTTAGTGGTGAGCAGTTCTTC.

CDR3 DNA: TGTGCCAGCAGCCGCCCAGGGAGGGCAGATACGCAGTATTTT. Translating it yields CASSRPGRADTQYF. The chain joins TRBV14 to TRBJ2-3; TRBD2 matches at 7 bases. The J segment lost 4 bases and the V segment lost 4 bases, leaving 5 bases of the junction unmatched. The germline gives CDR1 SGHDN, CDR2 FVKESK. This CDR3 contains 14 residues.

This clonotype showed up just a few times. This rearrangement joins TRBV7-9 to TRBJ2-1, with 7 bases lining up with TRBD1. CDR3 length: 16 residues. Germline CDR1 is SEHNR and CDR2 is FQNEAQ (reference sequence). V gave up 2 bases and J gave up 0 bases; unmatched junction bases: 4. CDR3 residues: CASSLRTGYSYNEQFF. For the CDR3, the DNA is TGTGCCAGCAGCTTACGGACAGGCTACTCCTACAATGAGCAGTTCTTC.

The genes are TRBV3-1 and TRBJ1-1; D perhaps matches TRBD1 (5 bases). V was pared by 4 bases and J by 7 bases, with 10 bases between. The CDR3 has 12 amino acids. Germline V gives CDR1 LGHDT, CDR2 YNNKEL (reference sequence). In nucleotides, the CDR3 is TGTGCCAGCAGCCGGGGCAGGAATGAAGCTTTCTTT. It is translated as CASSRGRNEAFF. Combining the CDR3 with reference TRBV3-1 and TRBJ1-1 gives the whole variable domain DTAVSQTPKYLVTQMGNDKSIKCEQNLGHDTMYWYKQDSKKFLKIMFSYNNKELIINETVPNRFSPKSPDKAHLNLHINSLELGDSAVYFCASSRGRNEAFFGQGTRLTVV.

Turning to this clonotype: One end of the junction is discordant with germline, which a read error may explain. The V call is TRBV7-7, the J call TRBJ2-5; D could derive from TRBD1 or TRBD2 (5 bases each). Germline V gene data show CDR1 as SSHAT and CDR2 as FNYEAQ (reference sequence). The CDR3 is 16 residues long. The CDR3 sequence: CASSLAVLGGQETQYF. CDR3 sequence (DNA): TGTGCTAGCAGCTTAGCTGTTCTTGGGGGACAAGAGACCCAGTACTTC.

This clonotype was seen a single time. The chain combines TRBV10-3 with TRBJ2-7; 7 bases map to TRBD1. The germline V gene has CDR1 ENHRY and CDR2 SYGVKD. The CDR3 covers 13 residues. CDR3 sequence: CDVKGARVYEQYF. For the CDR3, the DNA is TGTGACGTAAAGGGGGCGCGGGTCTACGAGCAGTACTTC.

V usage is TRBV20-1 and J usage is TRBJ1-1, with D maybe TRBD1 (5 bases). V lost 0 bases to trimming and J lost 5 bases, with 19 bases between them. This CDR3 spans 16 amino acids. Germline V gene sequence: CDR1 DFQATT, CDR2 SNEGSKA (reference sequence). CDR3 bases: TGCAGTGCTAGAGATATTGGGGGGGGGAAGATTACTGAAGCTTTCTTT. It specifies CSARDIGGGKITEAFF.

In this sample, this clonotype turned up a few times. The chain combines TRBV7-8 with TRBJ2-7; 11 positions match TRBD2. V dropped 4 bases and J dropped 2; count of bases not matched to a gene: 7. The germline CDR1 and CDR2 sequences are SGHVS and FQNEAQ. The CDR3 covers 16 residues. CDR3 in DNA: TGTGCCAGCAGCTCCGGGACTAGCGGATTAGCCTACGAGCAGTACTTC. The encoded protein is CASSSGTSGLAYEQYF. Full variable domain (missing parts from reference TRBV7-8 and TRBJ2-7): GAGVSQSPRYKVAKRGQDVALRCDPISGHVSLFWYQQALGQGPEFLTYFQNEAQLDKSGLPSDRFFAERPEGSVSTLKIQRTQQEDSAVYLCASSSGTSGLAYEQYFGPGTRLTVT.

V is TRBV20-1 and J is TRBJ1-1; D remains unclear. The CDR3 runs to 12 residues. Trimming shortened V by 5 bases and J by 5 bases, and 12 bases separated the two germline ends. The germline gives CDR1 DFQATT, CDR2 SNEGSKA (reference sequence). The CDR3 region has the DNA TGCAGTGCTCTAATAGGGAGAACTGAAGCTTTCTTT. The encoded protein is CSALIGRTEAFF.

The CDR3 protein is CASTGSNSVLNTEAFF. CDR3 DNA: TGTGCCAGCACCGGTTCCAATTCGGTTTTGAACACTGAAGCTTTCTTT. The chain uses TRBV9 and TRBJ1-1; D is undetermined. Trimming removed 6 bases at V and 0 bases at J, with 18 bases between. Looked up from germline, CDR1 is SGDLS and CDR2 is YYNGEE. This CDR3 region has 16 residues.

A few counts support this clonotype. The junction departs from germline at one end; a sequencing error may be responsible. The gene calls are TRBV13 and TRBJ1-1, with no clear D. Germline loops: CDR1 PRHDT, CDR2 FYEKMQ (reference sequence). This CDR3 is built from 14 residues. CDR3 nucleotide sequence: TGTGTCAGCAGCTTAGGTACAGCTATAACTGAAGCTTTCTTT. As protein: CVSSLGTAITEAFF.

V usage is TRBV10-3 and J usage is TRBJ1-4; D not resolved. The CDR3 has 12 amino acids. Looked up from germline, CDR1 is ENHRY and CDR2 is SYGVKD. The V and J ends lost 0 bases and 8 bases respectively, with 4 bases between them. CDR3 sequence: CAISESNEKLFF. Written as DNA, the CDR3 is TGTGCCATCAGTGAGTCGAACGAAAAACTGTTTTTT.

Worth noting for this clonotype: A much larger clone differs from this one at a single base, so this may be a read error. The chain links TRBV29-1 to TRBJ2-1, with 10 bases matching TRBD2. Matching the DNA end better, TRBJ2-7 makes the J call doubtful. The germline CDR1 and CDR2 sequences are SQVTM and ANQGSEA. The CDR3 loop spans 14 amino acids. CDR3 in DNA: TGCAGCGTTGTAAGCGGGGGGGCGTTCCATGAGCAGTACTTC. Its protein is CSVVSGGAFHEQYF.

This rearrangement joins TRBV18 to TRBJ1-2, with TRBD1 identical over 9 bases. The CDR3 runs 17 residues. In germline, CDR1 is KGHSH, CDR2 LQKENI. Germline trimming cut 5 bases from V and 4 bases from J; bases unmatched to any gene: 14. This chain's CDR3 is CASSRQGGEGAFYGYTF. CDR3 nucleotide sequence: TGTGCCAGCTCAAGACAGGGGGGCGAGGGAGCCTTCTATGGCTACACCTTC.

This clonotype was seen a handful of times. DNA for the CDR3: TGTGCCAGCAGTTTTGGGTCTAGCGGGGGCTTCTACGAGCAGTACTTC. Its translation: CASSFGSSGGFYEQYF. The gene calls are TRBV27 and TRBJ2-5; 10 bases match TRBD2. The DNA end favors TRBJ2-7, so the J call may be wrong. CDR3 length equals 16 residues. Germline V lookup: CDR1 MNHEY, CDR2 SMNVEV (reference sequence).

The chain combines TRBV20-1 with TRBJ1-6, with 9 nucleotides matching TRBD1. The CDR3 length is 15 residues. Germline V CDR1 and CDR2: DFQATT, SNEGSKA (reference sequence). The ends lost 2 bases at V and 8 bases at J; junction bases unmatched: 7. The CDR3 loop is CSARKQGAYDSPLHF. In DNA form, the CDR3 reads TGCAGTGCTAGAAAACAGGGGGCTTACGATTCACCCCTCCACTTT.

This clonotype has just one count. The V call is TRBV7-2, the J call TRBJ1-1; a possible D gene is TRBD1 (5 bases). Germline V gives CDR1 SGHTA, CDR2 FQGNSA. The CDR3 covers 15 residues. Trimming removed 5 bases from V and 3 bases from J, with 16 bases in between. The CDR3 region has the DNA TGTGCCAGCAGCGCAAACAGGAGACGGGACACTGAAGCTTTCTTT. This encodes CASSANRRRDTEAFF.

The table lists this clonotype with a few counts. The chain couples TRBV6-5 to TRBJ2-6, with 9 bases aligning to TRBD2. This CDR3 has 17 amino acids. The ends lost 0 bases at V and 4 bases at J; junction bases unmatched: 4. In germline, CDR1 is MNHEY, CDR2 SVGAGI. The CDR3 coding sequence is TGTGCCAGCAGTTACTCGTCTAGCGGGGCCGGGGCCAACGTCCTGACTTTC. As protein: CASSYSSSGAGANVLTF.

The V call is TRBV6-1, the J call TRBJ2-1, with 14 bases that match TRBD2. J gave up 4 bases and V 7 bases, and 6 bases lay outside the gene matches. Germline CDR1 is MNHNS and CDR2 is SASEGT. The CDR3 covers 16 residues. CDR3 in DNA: TGTGCCAGCATGAGGGGGACTAGCGGGGGTTACAATGAGCAGTTCTTC. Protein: CASMRGTSGGYNEQFF.

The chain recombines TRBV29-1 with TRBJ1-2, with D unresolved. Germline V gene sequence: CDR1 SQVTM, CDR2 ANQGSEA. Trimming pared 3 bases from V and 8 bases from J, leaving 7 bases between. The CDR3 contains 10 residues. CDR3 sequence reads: CSVEGNGYTF. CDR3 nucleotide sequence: TGCAGCGTTGAGGGCAACGGCTACACCTTC.

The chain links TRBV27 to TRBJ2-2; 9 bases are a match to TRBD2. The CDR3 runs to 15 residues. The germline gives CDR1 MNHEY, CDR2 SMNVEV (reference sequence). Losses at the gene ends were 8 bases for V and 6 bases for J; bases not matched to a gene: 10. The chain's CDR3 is CASSFSGLASGELFF. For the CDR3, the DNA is TGTGCCAGCTCCTTTTCGGGACTAGCATCCGGGGAGCTGTTTTTT.

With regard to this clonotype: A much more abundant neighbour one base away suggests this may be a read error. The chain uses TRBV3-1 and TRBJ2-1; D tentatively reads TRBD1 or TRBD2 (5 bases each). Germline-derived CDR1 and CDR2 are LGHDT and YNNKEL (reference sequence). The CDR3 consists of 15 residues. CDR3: CASSQDRGSHNEQFF. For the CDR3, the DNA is TGTGCCAGCAGCCAAGATCGGGGCTCCCACAATGAGCAGTTCTTC.

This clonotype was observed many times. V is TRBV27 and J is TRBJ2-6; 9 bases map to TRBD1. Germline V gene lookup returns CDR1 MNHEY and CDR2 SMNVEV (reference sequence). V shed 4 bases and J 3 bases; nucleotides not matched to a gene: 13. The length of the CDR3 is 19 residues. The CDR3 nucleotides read TGTGCCAGCAGTTCCGGACCGGGACAGGGTGGGTTTGGGGCCAACGTCCTGACTTTC. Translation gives CASSSGPGQGGFGANVLTF.

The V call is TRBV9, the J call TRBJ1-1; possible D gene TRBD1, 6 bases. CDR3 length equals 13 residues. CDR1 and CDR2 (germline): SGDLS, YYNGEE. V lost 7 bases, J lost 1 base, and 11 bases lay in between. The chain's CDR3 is CASGGSGNTEAFF. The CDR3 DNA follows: TGTGCCAGCGGGGGCTCTGGGAACACTGAAGCTTTCTTT.

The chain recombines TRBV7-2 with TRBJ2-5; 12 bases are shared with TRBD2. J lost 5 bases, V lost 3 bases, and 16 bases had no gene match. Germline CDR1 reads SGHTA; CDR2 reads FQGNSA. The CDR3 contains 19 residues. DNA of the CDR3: TGTGCCAGCAGCTTCCGCAGGGTTTTACTAGCGGGGGGTAGGGAGACCCAGTACTTC. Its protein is CASSFRRVLLAGGRETQYF.

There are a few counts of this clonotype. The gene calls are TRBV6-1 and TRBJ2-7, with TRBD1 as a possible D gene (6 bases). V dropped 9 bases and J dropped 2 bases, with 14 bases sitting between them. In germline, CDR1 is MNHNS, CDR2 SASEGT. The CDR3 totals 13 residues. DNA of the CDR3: TGTGCCAGTCTCAACAGGGTTACCTACGAGCAGTACTTC. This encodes CASLNRVTYEQYF.

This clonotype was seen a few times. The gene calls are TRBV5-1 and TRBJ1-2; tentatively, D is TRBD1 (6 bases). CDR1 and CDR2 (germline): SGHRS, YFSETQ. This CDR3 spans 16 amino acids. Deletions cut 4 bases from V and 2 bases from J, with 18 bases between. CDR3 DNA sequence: TGCGCCAGCAGCCAAGCATTGGACAGATTAAACTATGGCTACACCTTC. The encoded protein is CASSQALDRLNYGYTF.

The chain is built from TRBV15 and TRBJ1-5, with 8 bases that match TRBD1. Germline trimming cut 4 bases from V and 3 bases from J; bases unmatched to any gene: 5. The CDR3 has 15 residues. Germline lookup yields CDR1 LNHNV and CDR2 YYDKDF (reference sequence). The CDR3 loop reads CATSTDRASNQPQHF. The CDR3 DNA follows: TGTGCCACCAGCACGGACAGGGCGTCCAATCAGCCCCAGCATTTT. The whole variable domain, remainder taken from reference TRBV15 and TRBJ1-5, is DAMVIQNPRYQVTQFGKPVTLSCSQTLNHNVMYWYQQKSSQAPKLLFHYYDKDFNNEADTPDNFQSRRPNTSFCFLDIRSPGLGDTAMYLCATSTDRASNQPQHFGDGTRLSIL.

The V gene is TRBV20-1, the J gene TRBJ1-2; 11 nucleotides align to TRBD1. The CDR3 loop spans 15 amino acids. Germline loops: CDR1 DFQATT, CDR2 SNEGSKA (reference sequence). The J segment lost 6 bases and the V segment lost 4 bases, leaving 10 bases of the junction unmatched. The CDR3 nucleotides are TGCAGTGCTAACGGACAGGGGGCTTCCTGGGATGGCTACACCTTC. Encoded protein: CSANGQGASWDGYTF.